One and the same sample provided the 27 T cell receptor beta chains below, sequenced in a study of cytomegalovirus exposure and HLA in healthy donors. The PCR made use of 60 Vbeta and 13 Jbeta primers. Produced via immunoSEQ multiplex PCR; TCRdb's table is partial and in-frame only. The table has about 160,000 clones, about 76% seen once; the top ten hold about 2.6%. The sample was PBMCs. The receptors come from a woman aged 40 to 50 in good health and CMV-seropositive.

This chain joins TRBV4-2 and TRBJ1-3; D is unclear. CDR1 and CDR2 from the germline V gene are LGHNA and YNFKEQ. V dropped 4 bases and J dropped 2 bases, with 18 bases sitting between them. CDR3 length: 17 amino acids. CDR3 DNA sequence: TGTGCCAGCAGCCGTCCGGCTATCGAGGGAGCTGGAAACACCATATATTTT. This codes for CASSRPAIEGAGNTIYF.

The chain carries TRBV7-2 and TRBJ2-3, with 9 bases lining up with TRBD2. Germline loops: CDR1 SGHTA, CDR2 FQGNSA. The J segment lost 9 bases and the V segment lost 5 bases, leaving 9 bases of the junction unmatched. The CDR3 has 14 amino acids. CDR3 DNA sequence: TGTGCCAGCAGCCAGGGACTAGCTTCTCCAACGCAGTATTTT. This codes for CASSQGLASPTQYF.

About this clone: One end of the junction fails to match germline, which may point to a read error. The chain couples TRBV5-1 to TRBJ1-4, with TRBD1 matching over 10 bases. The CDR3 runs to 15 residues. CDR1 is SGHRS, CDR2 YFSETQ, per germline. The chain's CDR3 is CASSFRGDRGEKLFF. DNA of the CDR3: TGCGCCAGCAGCTTTAGAGGGGACAGGGGCGAAAAATTGTTTTTT.

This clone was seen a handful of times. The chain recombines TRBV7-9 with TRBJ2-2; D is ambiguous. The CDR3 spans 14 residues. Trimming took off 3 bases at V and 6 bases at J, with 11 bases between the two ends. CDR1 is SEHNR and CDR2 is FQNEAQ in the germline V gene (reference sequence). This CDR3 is CASSLPWRAGELFF. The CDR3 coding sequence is TGTGCCAGCAGCTTGCCGTGGAGAGCCGGGGAGCTGTTTTTT.

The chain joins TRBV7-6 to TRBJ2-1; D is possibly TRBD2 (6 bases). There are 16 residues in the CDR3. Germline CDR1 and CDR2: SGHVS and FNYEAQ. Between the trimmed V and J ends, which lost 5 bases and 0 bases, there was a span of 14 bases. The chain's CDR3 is CASSQWGGTSYNEQFF. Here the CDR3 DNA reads TGTGCCAGCAGCCAATGGGGCGGGACCTCCTACAATGAGCAGTTCTTC.

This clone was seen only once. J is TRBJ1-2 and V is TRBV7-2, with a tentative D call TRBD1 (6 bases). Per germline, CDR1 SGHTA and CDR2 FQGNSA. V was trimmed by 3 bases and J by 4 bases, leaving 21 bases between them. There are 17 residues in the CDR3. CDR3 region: CASSFGVSGQTFYGYTF. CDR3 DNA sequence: TGTGCCAGCAGCTTTGGGGTTTCCGGACAGACGTTCTATGGCTACACCTTC. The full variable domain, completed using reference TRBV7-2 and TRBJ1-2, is GAGVSQSPSNKVTEKGKDVELRCDPISGHTALYWYRQSLGQGLEFLIYFQGNSAPDKSGLPSDRFSAERTGGSVSTLTIQRTQQEDSAVYLCASSFGVSGQTFYGYTFGSGTRLTVV.

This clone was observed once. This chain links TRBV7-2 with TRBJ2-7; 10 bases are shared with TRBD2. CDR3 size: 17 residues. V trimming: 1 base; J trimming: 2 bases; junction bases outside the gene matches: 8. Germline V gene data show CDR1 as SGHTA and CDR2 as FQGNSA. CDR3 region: CASSLVLAGDTPYEQYF. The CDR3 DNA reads TGTGCCAGCAGCTTAGTCCTAGCGGGAGACACCCCCTACGAGCAGTACTTC.

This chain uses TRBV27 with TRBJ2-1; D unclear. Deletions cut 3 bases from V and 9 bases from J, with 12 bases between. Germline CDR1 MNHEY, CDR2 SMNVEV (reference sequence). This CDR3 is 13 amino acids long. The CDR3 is CASSFGPTGEQFF. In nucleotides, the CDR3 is TGTGCCAGCAGTTTCGGTCCTACCGGTGAGCAGTTCTTC.

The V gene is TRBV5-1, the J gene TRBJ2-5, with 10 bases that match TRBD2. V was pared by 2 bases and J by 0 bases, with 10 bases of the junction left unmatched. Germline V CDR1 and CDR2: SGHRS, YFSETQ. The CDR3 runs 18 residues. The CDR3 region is CASSFSASGGDYQETQYF. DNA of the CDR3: TGCGCCAGCAGCTTTTCGGCTAGCGGGGGAGATTACCAAGAGACCCAGTACTTC.

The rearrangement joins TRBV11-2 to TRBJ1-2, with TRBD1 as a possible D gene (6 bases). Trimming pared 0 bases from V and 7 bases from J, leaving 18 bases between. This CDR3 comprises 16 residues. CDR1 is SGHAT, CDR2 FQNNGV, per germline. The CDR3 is CASSLDRTGPLGGYTF. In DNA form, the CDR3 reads TGTGCCAGCAGCTTAGATCGTACAGGGCCTTTGGGTGGCTACACCTTC.

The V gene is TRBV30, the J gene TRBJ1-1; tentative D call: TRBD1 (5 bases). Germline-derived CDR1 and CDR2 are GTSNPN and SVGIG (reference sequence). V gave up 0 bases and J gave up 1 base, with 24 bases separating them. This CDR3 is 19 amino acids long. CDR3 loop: CAWSVSPWTSGPGNTEAFF. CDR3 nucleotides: TGTGCCTGGAGTGTAAGCCCGTGGACATCCGGGCCCGGGAACACTGAAGCTTTCTTT. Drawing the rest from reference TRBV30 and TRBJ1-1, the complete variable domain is SQTIHQWPATLVQPVGSPLSLECTVEGTSNPNLYWYRQAAGRGLQLLFYSVGIGQISSEVPQNLSASRPQDRQFILSSKKLLLSDSGFYLCAWSVSPWTSGPGNTEAFFGQGTRLTVV.

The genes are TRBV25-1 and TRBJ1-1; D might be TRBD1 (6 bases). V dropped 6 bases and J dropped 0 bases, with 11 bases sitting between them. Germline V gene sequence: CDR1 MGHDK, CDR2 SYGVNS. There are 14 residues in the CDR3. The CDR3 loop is CASRPTGLNTEAFF. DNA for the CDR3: TGTGCCAGCAGACCAACAGGGTTGAACACTGAAGCTTTCTTT.

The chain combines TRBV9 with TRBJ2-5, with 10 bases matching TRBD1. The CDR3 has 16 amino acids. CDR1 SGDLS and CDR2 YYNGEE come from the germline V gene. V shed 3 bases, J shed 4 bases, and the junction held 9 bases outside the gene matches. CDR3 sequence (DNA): TGTGCCAGCAGCGCCGGGACAGGGGAGTGGGGAGAGACCCAGTACTTC. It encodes CASSAGTGEWGETQYF.

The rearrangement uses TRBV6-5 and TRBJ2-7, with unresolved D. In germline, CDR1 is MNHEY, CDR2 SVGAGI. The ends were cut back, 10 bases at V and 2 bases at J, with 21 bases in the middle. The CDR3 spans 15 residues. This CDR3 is CATQPFSRSPYEQYF. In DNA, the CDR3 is TGTGCCACCCAACCCTTTAGTAGAAGCCCCTACGAGCAGTACTTC.

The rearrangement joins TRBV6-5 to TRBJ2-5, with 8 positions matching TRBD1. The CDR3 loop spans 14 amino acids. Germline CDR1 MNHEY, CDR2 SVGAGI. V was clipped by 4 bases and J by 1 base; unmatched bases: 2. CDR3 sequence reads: CASSSTGGQETQYF. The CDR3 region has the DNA TGTGCCAGCAGTTCCACAGGGGGCCAAGAGACCCAGTACTTC.

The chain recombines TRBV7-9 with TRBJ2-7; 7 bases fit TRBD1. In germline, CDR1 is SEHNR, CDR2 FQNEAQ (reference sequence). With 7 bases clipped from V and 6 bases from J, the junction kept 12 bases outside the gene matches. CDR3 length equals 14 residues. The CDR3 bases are TGTGCCAGCAACGACGGGACAGTCTTCTCCGAGCAGTACTTC. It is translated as CASNDGTVFSEQYF.

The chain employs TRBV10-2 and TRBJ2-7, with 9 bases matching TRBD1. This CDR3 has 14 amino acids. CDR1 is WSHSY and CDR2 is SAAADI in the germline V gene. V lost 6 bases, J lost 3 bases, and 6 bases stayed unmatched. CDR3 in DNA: TGCGCCAGCAGGGCCGACAGGGGGAGCTACGAGCAGTACTTC. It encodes CASRADRGSYEQYF.

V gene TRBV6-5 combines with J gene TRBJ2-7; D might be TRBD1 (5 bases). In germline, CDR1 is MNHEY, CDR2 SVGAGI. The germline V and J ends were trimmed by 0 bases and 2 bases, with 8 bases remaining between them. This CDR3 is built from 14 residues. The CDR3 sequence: CASSYSGQTYEQYF. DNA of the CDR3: TGTGCCAGCAGTTACTCGGGGCAGACCTACGAGCAGTACTTC.

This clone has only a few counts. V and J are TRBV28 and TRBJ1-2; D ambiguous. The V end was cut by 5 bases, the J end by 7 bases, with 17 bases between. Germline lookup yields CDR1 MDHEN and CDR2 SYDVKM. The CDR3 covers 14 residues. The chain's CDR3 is CASSSRTEGSGYTF. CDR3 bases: TGTGCCAGCAGTAGTCGGACGGAGGGAAGTGGCTACACCTTC.

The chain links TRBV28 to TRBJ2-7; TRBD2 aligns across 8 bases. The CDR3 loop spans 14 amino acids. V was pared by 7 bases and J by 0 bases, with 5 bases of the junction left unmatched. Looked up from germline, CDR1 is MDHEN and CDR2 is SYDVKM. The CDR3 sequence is CASKSSGSSYEQYF. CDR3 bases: TGTGCCAGCAAATCCAGCGGGAGCTCCTACGAGCAGTACTTC.

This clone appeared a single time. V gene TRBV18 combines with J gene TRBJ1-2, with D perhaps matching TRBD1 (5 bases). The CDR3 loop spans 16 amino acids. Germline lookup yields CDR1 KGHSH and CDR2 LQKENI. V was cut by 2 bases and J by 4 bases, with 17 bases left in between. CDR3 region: CASSPVDTRTTYGYTF. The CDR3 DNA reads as TGTGCCAGCTCACCAGTGGACACCCGCACTACCTATGGCTACACCTTC.

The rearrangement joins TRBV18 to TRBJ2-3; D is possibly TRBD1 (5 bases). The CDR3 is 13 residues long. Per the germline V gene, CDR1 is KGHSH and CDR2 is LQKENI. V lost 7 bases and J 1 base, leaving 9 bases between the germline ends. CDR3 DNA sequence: TGTGCCAGCTGCCAACAGGGCACAGATACGCAGTATTTT. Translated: CASCQQGTDTQYF.

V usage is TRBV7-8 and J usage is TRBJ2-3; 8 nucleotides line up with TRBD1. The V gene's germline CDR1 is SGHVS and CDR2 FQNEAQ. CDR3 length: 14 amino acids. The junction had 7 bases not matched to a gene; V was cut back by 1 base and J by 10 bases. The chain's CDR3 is CASSLEQGVGAQYF. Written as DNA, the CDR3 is TGTGCCAGCAGCTTAGAACAGGGGGTAGGTGCGCAGTATTTT.

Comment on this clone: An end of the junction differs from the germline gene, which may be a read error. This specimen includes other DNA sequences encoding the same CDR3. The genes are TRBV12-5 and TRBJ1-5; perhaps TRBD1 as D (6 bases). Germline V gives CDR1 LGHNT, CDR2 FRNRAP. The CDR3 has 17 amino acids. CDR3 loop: CASGLVLWGPGNQPQHF. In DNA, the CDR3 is TGTGCCAGTGGTTTGGTACTCTGGGGGCCTGGGAATCAGCCCCAGCATTTT.

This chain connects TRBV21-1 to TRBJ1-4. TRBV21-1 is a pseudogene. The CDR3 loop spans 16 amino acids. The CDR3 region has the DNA TGTGCCAGCAGGCGGGGCCCAACGGGGACTAATGAAAAACTGTTTTTT. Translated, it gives CASRRGPTGTNEKLFF.

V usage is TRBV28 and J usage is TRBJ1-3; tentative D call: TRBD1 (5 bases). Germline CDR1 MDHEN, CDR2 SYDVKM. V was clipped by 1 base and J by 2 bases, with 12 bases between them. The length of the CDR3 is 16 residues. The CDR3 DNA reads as TGTGCCAGCAGTTTATATCAGGGCTCCCCTGGAAACACCATATATTTT. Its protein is CASSLYQGSPGNTIYF.

CDR3 protein: CASSESSGIGYEQYF. Written as DNA, the CDR3 is TGCGCCAGCAGTGAGTCTTCAGGGATCGGATACGAGCAGTACTTC. V gene TRBV10-2 combines with J gene TRBJ2-5; a weak D match, TRBD1 (5 bases). The J call may be wrong; the DNA end is better matched by TRBJ2-7. The CDR3 totals 15 residues. Germline V gene sequence: CDR1 WSHSY, CDR2 SAAADI.